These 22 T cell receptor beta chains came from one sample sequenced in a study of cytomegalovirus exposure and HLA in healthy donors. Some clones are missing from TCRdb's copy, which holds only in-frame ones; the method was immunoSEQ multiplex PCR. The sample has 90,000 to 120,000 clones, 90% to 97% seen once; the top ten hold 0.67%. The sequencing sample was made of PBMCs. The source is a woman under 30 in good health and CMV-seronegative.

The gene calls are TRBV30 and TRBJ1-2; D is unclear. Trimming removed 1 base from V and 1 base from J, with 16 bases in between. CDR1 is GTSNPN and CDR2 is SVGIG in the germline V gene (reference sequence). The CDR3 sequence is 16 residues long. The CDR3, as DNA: TGTGCCTGGAGTGGCGGGAACGGAAGCCTTAACTATGGCTACACCTTC. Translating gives CAWSGGNGSLNYGYTF.

This chain's CDR3 is CASSDYGENDEQYF. The CDR3 DNA follows: TGTGCCAGCAGTGACTACGGGGAAAACGACGAGCAGTACTTC. This chain links TRBV6-1 with TRBJ2-7; D perhaps matches TRBD2 (5 bases). Trimming removed 3 bases at V and 5 bases at J, with 14 bases between. The CDR3 covers 14 residues. The germline V gene encodes CDR1 MNHNS and CDR2 SASEGT.

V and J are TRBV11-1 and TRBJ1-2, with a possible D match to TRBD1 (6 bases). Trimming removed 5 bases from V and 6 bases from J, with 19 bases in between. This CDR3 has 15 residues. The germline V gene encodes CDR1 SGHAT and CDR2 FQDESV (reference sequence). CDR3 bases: TGTGCCAGCAGCGCGAACCCCCGGGGGGCGCATGGCTACACCTTC. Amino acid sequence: CASSANPRGAHGYTF. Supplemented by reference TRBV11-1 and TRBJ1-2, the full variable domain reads EAEVAQSPRYKITEKSQAVAFWCDPISGHATLYWYRQILGQGPELLVQFQDESVVDDSQLPKDRFSAERLKGVDSTLKIQPAELGDSAMYLCASSANPRGAHGYTFGSGTRLTVV.

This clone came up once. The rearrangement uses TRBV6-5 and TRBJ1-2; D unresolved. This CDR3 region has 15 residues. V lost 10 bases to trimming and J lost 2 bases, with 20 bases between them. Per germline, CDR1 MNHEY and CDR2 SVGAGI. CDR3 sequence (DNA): TGTGCCACCAAAAGAAAGCGAGAGGGCAACTATGGCTACACCTTC. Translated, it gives CATKRKREGNYGYTF.

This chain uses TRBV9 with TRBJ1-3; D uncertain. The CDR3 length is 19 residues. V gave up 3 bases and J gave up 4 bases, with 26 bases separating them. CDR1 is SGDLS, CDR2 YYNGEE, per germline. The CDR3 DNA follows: TGTGCCAGCAGCGGACCTTATGACCCCGAGGCGGGGAGGGGAAACACCATATATTTT. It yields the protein CASSGPYDPEAGRGNTIYF.

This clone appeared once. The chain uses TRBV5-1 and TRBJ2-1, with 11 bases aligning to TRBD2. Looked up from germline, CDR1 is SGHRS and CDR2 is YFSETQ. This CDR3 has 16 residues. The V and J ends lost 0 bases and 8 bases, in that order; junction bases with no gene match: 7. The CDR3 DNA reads TGCGCCAGCAGCTTGGATAGCGGGGGGGCCTATGATGAGCAGTTCTTC. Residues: CASSLDSGGAYDEQFF.

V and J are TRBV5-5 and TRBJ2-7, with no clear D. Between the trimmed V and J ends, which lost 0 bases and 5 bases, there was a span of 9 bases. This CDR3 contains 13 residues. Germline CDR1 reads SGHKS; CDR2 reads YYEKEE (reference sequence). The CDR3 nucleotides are TGTGCCAGCAGCTTGGATGTCATCCACGAGCAGTACTTC. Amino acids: CASSLDVIHEQYF.

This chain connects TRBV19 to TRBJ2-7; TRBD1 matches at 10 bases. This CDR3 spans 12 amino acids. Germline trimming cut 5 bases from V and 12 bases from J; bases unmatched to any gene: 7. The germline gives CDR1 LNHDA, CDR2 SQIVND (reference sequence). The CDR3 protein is CASSGTGVARYF. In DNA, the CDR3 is TGTGCCAGTAGTGGGACAGGGGTGGCCCGGTACTTC.

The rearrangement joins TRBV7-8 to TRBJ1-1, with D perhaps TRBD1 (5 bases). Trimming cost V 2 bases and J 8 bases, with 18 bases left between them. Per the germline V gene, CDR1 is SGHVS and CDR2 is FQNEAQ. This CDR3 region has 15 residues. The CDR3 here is CASSLSEGVEVEAFF. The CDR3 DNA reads TGTGCCAGCAGCTTAAGCGAAGGGGTAGAGGTCGAAGCTTTCTTT.

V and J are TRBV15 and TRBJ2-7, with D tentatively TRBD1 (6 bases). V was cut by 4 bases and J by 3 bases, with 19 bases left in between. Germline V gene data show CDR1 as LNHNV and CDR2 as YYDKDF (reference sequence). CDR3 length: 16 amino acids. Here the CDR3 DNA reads TGTGCCACCAGCATCCTTCCGGGACACGGAAGCTACGAGCAGTACTTC. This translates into CATSILPGHGSYEQYF.

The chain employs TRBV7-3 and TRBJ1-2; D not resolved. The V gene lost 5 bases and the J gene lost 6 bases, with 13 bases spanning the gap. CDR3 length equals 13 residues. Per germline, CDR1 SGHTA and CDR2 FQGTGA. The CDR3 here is CASSLNWGDGYTF. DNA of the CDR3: TGTGCCAGCAGCCTCAATTGGGGAGATGGCTACACCTTC.

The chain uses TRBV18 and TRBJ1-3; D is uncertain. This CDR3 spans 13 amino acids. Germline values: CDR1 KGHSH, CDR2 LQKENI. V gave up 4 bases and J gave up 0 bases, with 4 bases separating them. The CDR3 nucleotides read TGTGCCAGCTCACACACCTCTGGAAACACCATATATTTT. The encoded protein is CASSHTSGNTIYF.

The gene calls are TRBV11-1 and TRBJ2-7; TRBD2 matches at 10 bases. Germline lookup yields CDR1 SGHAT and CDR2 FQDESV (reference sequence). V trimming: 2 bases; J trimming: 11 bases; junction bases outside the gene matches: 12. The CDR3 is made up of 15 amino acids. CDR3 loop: CASSLFPSGGAAEYF. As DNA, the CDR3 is TGTGCCAGCAGCTTATTCCCTAGCGGGGGTGCAGCGGAGTACTTC.

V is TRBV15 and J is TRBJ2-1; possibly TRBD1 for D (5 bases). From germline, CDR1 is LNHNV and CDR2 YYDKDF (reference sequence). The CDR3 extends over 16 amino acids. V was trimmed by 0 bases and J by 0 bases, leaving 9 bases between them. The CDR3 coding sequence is TGTGCCACCAGCAGAGATACAGGTGTCTCCTACAATGAGCAGTTCTTC. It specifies CATSRDTGVSYNEQFF. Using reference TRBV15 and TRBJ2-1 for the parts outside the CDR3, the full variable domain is DAMVIQNPRYQVTQFGKPVTLSCSQTLNHNVMYWYQQKSSQAPKLLFHYYDKDFNNEADTPDNFQSRRPNTSFCFLDIRSPGLGDTAMYLCATSRDTGVSYNEQFFGPGTRLTVL.

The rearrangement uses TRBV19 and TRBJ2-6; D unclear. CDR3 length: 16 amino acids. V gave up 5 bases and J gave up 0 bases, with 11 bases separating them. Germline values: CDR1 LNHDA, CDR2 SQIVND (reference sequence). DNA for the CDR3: TGTGCCAGTAGTCCTCCCTTTAACTCTGGGGCCAACGTCCTGACTTTC. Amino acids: CASSPPFNSGANVLTF.

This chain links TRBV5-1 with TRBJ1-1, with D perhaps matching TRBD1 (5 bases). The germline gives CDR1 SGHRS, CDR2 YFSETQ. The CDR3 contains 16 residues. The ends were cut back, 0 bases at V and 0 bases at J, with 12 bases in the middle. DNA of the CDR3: TGCGCCAGCAGCTTGGTTCGATCGGGGGTGAACACTGAAGCTTTCTTT. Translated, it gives CASSLVRSGVNTEAFF.

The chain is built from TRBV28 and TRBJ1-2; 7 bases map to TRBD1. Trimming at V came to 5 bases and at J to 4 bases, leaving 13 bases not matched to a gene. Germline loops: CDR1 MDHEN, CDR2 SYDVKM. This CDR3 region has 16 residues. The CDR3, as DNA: TGTGCCAGCAGTGTCTCCGGCAGGGGGAGTATCTATGGCTACACCTTC. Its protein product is CASSVSGRGSIYGYTF.

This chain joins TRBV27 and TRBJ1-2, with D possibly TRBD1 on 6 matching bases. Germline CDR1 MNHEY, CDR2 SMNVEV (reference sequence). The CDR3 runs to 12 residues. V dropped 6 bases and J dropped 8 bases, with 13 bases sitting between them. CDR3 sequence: CASSLRGMGYTF. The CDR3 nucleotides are TGTGCCAGCAGCCTCAGGGGTATGGGCTACACCTTC.

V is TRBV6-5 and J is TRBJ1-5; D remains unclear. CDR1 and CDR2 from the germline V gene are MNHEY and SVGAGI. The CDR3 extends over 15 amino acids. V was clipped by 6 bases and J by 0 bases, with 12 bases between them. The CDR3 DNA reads TGTGCCAGCAGGTACAGAGGATATAGCAATCAGCCCCAGCATTTT. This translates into CASRYRGYSNQPQHF.

The CDR3 spells CASSRDSQVNEQFF. As DNA, the CDR3 is TGCGCCAGCAGCCGGGACAGTCAGGTCAATGAGCAGTTCTTC. The V call is TRBV5-1, the J call TRBJ2-1; 7 positions agree with TRBD1. The germline V gene has CDR1 SGHRS and CDR2 YFSETQ. The CDR3 extends over 14 amino acids. Losses at the gene ends were 4 bases for V and 6 bases for J; bases not matched to a gene: 7.

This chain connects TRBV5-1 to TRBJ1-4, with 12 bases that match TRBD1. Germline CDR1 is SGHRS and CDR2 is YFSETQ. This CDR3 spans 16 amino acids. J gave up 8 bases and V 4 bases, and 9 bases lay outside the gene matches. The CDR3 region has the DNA TGCGCCAGCAGCGCCGGGACAGGGGGCTTTAGCGAAAAACTGTTTTTT. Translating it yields CASSAGTGGFSEKLFF.

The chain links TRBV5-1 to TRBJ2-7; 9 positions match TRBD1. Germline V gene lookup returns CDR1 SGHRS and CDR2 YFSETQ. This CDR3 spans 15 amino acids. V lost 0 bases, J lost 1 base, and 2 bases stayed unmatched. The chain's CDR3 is CASSLDRGHSYEQYF. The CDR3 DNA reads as TGCGCCAGCAGCTTGGACAGGGGGCATTCCTACGAGCAGTACTTC.